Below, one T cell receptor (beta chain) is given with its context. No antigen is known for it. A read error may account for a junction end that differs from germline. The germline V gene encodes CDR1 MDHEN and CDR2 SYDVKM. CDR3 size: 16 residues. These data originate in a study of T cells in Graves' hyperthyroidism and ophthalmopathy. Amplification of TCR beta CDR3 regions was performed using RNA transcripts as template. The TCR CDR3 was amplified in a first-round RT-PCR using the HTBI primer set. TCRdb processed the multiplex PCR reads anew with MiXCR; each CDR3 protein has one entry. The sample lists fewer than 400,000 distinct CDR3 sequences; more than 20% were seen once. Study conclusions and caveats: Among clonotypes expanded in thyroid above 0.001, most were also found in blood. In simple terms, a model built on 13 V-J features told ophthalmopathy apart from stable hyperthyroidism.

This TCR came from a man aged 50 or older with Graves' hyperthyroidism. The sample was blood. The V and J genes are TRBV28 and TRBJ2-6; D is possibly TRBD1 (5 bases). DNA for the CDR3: TGTGCCGGCAGGGCACTTTTAGTAGCTGGGGCCAACGTCCTGACTTTC. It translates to CAGRALLVAGANVLTF.